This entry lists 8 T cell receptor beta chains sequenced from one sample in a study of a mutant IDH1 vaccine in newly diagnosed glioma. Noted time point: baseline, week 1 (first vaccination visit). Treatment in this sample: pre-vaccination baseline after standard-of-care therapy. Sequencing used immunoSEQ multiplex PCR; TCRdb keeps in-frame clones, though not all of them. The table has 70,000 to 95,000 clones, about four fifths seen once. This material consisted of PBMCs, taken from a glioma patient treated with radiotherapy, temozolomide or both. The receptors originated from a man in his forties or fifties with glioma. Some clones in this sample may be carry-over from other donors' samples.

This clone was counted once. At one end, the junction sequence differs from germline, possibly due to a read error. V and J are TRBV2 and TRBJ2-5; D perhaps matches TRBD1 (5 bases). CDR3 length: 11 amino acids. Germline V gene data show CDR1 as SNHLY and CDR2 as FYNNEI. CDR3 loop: CASNPQDILHF. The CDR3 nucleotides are TGTGCCAGCAATCCACAGGACATCCTTCACTTC.

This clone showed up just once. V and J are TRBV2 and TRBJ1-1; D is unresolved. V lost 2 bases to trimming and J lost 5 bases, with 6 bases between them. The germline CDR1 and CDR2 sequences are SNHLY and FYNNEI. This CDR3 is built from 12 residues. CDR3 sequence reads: CASSERGTEAFF. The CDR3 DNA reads TGTGCCAGCAGTGAACGCGGAACTGAAGCTTTCTTT.

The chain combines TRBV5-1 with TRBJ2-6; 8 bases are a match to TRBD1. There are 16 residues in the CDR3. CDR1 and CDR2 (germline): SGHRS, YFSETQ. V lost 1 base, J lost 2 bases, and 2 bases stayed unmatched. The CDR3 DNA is TGCGCCAGCAGCTTGACGACAGGGGCTGGGGCCAACGTCCTGACTTTC. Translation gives CASSLTTGAGANVLTF.

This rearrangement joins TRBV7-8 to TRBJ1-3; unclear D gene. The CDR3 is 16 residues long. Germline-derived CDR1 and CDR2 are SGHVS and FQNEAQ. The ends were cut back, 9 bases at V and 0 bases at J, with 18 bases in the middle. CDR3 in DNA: TGTGCCAGTCTTCCGAGCCGTTCCCGCTCTGGAAACACCATATATTTT. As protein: CASLPSRSRSGNTIYF.

CDR3 in DNA: TGCGCCAGCAGTGAGCGAGGGGGCGCCAACTATGGCTACACCTTC. Translation: CASSERGGANYGYTF. The chain joins TRBV10-2 to TRBJ1-2; 7 nucleotides line up with TRBD1. Germline V gene sequence: CDR1 WSHSY, CDR2 SAAADI. The CDR3 sequence is 15 residues long. Losses at the gene ends were 2 bases for V and 2 bases for J; bases not matched to a gene: 5.

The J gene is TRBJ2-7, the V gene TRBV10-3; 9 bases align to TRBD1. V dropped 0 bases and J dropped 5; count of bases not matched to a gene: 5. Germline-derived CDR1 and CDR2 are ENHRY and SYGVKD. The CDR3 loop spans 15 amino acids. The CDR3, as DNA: TGTGCCATCAGTGAGTCACCGGGACAGGGCCACGAGCAGTACTTC. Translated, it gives CAISESPGQGHEQYF.

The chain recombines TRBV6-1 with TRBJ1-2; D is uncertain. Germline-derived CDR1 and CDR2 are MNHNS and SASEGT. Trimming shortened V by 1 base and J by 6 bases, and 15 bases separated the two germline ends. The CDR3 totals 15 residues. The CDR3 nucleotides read TGTGCCAGCAGTGAAGGGATGGGCACGGGTCATGGCTACACCTTC. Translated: CASSEGMGTGHGYTF.

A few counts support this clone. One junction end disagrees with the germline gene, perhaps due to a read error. DNA for the CDR3: TGCAGCGTTGAAGCCGACGGAAGGCGCTTC. This codes for CSVEADGRRF. This chain links TRBV29-1 with TRBJ2-7; unclear D gene. CDR1 is SQVTM, CDR2 ANQGSEA, per germline. The CDR3 has 10 residues.